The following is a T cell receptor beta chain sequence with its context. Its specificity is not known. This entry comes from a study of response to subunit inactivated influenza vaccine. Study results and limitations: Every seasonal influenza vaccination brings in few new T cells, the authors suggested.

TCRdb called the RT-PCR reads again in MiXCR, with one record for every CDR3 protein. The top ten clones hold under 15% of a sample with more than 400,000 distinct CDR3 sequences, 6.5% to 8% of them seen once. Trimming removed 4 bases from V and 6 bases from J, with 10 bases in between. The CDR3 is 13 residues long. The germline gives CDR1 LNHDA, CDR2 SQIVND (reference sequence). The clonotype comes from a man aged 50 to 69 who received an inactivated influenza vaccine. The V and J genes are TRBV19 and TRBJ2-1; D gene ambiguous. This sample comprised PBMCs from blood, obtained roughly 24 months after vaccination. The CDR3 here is CASSTASLNEQFF. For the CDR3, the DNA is TGTGCCAGTAGTACAGCAAGTCTCAATGAGCAGTTCTTC.